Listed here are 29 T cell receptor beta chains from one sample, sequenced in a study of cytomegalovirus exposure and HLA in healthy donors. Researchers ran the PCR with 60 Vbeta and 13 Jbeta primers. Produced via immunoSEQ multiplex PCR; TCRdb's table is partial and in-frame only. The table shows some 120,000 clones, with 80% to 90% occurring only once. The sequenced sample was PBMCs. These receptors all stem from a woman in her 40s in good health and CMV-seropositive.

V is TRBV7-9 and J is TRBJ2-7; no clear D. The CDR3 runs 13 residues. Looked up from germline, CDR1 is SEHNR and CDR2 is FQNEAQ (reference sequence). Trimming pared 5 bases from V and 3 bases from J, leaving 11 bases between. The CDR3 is CASSLDKNYEQYF. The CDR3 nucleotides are TGTGCCAGCAGCCTTGACAAGAACTACGAGCAGTACTTC. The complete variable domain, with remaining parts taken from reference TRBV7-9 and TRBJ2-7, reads DTGVSQNPRHKITKRGQNVTFRCDPISEHNRLYWYRQTLGQGPEFLTYFQNEAQLEKSRLLSDRFSAERPKGSFSTLEIQRTEQGDSAMYLCASSLDKNYEQYFGPGTRLTVT.

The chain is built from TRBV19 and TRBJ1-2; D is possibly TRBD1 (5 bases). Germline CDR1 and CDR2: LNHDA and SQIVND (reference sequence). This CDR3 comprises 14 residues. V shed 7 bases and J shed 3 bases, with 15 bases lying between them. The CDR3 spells CASTAQGFYYGYTF. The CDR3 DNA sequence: TGTGCCAGTACCGCCCAGGGTTTTTACTATGGCTACACCTTC.

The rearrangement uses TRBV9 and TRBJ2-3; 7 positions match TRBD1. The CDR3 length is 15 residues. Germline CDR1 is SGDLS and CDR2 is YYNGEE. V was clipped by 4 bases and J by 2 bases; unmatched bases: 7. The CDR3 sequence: CASSSSGTDTDTQYF. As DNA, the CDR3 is TGTGCCAGCAGCTCTTCCGGGACAGACACAGATACGCAGTATTTT.

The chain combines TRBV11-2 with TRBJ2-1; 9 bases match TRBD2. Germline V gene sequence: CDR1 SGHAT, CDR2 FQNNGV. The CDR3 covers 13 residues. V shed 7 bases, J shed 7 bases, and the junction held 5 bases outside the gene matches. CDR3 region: CASNLAGLNEQFF. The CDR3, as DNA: TGTGCCAGCAATCTAGCGGGATTAAATGAGCAGTTCTTC. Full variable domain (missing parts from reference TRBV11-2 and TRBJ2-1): EAGVAQSPRYKIIEKRQSVAFWCNPISGHATLYWYQQILGQGPKLLIQFQNNGVVDDSQLPKDRFSAERLKGVDSTLKIQPAKLEDSAVYLCASNLAGLNEQFFGPGTRLTVL.

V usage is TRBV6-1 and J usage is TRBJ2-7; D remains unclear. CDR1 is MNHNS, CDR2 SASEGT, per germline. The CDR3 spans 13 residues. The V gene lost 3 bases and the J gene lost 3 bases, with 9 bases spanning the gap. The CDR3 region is CASSDPSGYEQYF. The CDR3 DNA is TGTGCCAGCAGTGACCCCTCGGGCTACGAGCAGTACTTC.

The CDR3 DNA reads TGTGCCAGCAGTTTATCTACAGGGGGCGACGAGCAGTACTTC. It is translated as CASSLSTGGDEQYF. This chain joins TRBV27 and TRBJ2-7, with 9 positions matching TRBD1. This CDR3 spans 14 amino acids. V lost 0 bases, J lost 5 bases, and 2 bases stayed unmatched. In germline, CDR1 is MNHEY, CDR2 SMNVEV (reference sequence).

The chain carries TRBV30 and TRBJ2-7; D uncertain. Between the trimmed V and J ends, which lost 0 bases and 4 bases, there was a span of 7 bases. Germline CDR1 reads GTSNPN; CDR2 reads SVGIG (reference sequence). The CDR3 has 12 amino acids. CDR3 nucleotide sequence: TGTGCCTGGAGTGTAACGGTATACGAGCAGTACTTC. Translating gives CAWSVTVYEQYF.

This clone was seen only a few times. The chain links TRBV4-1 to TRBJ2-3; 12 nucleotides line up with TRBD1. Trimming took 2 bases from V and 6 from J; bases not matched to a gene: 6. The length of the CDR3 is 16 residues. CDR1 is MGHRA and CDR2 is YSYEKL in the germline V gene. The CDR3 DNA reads TGCGCCAGCAGCCAACCCCGGGACAGGGGGCGGGATACGCAGTATTTT. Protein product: CASSQPRDRGRDTQYF.

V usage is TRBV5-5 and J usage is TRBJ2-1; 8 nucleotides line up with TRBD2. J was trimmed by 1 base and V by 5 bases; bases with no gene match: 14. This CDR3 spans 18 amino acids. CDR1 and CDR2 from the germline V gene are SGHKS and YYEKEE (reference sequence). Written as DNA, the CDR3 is TGTGCCAGCAGGACTGGGGAACTAGCGGCTTCTTCCTACAATGAGCAGTTCTTC. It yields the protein CASRTGELAASSYNEQFF.

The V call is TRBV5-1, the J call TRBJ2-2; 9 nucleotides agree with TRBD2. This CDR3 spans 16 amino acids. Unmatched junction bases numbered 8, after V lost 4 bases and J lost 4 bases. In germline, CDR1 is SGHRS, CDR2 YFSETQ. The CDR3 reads CASSNPAGGSTGELFF. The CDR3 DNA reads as TGCGCCAGCAGCAACCCAGCGGGAGGAAGCACCGGGGAGCTGTTTTTT.

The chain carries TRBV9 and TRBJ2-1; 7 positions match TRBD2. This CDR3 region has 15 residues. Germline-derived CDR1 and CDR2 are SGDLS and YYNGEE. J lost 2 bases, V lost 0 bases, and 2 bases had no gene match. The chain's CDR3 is CASSVGGTTYNEQFF. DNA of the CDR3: TGTGCCAGCAGCGTAGGGGGGACTACCTACAATGAGCAGTTCTTC.

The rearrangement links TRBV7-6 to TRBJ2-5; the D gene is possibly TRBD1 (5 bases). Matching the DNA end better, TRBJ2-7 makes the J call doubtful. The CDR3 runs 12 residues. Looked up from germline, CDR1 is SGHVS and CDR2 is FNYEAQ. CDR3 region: CASSLQGYEQYF. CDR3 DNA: TGTGCCAGCAGCTTACAGGGCTACGAGCAGTACTTC.

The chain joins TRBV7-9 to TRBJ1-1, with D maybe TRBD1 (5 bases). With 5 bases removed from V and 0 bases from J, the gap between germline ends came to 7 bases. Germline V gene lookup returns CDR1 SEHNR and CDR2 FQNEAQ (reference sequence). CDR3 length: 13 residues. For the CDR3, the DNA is TGTGCCAGCAGCAGGACATTGAACACTGAAGCTTTCTTT. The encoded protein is CASSRTLNTEAFF.

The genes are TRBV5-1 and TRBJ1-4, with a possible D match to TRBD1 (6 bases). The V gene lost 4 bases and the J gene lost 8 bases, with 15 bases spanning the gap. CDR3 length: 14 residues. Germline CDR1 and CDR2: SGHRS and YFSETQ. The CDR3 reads CASSLQGGGEKLFF. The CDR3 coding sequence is TGCGCCAGCAGCCTACAGGGAGGGGGGGAAAAACTGTTTTTT.

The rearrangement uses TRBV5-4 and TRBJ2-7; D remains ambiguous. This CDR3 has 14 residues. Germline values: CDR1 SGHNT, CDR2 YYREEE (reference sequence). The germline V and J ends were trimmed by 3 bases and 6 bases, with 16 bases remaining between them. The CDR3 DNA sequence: TGTGCCAGCAGCTCGAACCCAGAAAGAAGCGAGCAGTACTTC. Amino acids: CASSSNPERSEQYF. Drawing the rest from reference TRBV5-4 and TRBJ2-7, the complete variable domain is ETGVTQSPTHLIKTRGQQVTLRCSSQSGHNTVSWYQQALGQGPQFIFQYYREEENGRGNFPPRFSGLQFPNYSSELNVNALELDDSALYLCASSSNPERSEQYFGPGTRLTVT.

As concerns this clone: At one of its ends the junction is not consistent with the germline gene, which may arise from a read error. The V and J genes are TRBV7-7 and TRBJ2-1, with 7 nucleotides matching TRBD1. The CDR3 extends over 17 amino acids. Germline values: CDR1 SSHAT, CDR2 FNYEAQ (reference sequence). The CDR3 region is CASSSSTGTVPFHEQFF. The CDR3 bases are TGTGCTAGCAGCTCTAGTACCGGGACAGTCCCCTTCCATGAGCAGTTCTTC. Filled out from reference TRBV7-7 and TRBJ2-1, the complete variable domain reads GAGVSQSPRYKVTKRGQDVTLRCDPISSHATLYWYQQALGQGPEFLTYFNYEAQPDKSGLPSDRFSAERPEGSISTLTIQRTEQRDSAMYRCASSSSTGTVPFHEQFFGPGTRLTVL.

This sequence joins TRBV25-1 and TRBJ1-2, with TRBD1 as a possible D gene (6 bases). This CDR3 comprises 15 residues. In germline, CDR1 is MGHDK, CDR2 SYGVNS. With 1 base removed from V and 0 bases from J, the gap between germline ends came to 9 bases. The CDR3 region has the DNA TGTGCCAGCAGTGAATTCAGGGGATCTAACTATGGCTACACCTTC. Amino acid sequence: CASSEFRGSNYGYTF.

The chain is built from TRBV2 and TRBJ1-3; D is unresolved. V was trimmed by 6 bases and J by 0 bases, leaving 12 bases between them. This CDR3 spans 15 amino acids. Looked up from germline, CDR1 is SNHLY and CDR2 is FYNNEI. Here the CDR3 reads CASRRQLSSGNTIYF. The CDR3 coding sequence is TGTGCCAGCAGGAGACAATTAAGCTCTGGAAACACCATATATTTT.

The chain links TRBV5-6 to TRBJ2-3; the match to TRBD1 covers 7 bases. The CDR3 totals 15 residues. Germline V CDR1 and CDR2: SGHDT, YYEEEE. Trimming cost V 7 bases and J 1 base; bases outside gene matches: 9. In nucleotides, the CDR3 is TGTGCCAGCTTCCGGCAGGGGGTTGGCACAGATACGCAGTATTTT. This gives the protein CASFRQGVGTDTQYF.

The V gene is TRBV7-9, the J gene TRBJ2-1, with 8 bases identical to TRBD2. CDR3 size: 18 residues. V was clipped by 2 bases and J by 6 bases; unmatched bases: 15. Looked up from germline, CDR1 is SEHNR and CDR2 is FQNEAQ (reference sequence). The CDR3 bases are TGTGCCAGCAGCTTATCGGGAGGGCGATTAAGAGCGGGCAATGAGCAGTTCTTC. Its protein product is CASSLSGGRLRAGNEQFF.

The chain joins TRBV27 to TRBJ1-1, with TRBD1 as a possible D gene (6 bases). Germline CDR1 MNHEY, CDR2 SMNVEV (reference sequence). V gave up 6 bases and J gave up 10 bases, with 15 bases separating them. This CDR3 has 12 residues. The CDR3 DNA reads TGTGCCAGCAGCCCGACACAGGGAGTAGCTTTCTTT. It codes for CASSPTQGVAFF.

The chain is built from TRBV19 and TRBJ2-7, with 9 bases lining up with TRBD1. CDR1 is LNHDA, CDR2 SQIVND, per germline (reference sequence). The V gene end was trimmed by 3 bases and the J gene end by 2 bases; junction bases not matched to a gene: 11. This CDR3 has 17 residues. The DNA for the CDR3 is TGTGCCAGTAGTATCGCAACAGGGGGCTACTCTACCTACGAGCAGTACTTC. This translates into CASSIATGGYSTYEQYF.

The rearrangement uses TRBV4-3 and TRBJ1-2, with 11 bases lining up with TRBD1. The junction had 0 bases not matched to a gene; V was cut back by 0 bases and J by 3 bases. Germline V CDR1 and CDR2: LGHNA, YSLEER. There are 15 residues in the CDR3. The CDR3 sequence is CASSQEGQGDYGYTF. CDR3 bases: TGCGCCAGCAGCCAAGAGGGACAGGGGGACTATGGCTACACCTTC.

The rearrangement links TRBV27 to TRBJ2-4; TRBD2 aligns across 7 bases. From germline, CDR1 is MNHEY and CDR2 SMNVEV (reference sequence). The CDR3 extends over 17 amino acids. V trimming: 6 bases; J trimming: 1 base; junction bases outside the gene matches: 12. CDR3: CASRRTSAWEAKNIQYF. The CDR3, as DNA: TGTGCCAGCAGGCGAACTAGCGCTTGGGAGGCCAAAAACATTCAGTACTTC.

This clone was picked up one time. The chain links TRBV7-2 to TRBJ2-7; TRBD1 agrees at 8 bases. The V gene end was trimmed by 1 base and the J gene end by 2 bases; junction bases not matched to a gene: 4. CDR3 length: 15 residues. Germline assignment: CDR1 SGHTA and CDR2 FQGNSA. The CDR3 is CASSLGQGAAYEQYF. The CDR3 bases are TGTGCCAGCAGCTTAGGGCAGGGGGCCGCCTACGAGCAGTACTTC.

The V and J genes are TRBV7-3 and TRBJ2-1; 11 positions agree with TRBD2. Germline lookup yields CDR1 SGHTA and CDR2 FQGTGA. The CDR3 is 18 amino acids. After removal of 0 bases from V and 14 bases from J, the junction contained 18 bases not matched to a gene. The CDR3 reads CASSLTLPSLAGVAMEFF. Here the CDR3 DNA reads TGTGCCAGCAGCTTAACGTTGCCTTCACTAGCGGGAGTAGCAATGGAGTTCTTC.

The chain's CDR3 is CASSARAEQYF. The CDR3 DNA reads as TGTGCCAGCAGCGCCAGGGCCGAGCAGTACTTC. The chain uses TRBV7-9 and TRBJ2-7; tentative D call: TRBD1 (5 bases). This CDR3 is 11 amino acids long. Per the germline V gene, CDR1 is SEHNR and CDR2 is FQNEAQ (reference sequence). V was clipped by 5 bases and J by 6 bases, with 8 bases between them.

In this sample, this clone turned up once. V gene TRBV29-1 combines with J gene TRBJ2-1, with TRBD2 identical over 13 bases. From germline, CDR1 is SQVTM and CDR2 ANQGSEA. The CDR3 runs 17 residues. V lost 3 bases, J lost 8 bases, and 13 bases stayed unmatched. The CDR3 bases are TGCAGCGTTGATAGCGTAAAGACTAGCGGGAGGCTCGATGAGCAGTTCTTC. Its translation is CSVDSVKTSGRLDEQFF.

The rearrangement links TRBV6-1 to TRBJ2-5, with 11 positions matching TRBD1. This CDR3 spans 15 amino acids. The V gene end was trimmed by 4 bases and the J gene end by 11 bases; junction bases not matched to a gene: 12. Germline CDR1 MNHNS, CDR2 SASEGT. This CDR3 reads CASSVWDRGTGEQYF. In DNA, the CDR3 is TGTGCCAGCAGTGTTTGGGACAGGGGGACCGGGGAGCAGTACTTC.